This T cell receptor beta chain was recorded in a study of T cell repertoires in cytomegalovirus infection. MiXCR, applied by TCRdb to the reads, yields one record per CDR3 protein. The repertoire holds 830,000 or so distinct CDR3 sequences, with roughly 33% as singletons. V was shortened by 3 bases and J by 3 bases, with 15 bases between the two germline ends. Germline V gives CDR1 SQVTM, CDR2 ANQGSEA. The CDR3 has 14 amino acids. Turning to this clonotype: Its antigen is as yet unknown.

This chain joins TRBV29-1 and TRBJ2-7; possibly TRBD1 for D (6 bases). The TCR comes from a human donor in good health (CMV status not recorded). Some clones in this sample may be carry-over from other donors' samples. This specimen was cultured CD8+ T cells from PBMCs, taken from culture after CMV antigen stimulation. CDR3 sequence reads: CSVEFRDKGYEQYF. The CDR3 DNA sequence: TGCAGCGTTGAGTTTCGGGACAAGGGCTACGAGCAGTACTTC.